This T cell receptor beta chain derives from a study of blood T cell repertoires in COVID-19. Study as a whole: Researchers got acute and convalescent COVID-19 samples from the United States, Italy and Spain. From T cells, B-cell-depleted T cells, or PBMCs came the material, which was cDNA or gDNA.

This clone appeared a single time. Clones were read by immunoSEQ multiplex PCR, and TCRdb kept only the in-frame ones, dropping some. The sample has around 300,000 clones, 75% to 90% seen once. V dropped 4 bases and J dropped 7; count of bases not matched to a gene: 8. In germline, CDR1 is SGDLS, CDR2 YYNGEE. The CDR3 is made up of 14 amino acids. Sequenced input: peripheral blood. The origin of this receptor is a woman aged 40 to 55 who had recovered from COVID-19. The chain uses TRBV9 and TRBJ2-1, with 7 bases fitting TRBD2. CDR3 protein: CASSPGGSPNEQFF. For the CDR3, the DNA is TGTGCCAGCAGCCCGGGGGGATCCCCAAATGAGCAGTTCTTC.